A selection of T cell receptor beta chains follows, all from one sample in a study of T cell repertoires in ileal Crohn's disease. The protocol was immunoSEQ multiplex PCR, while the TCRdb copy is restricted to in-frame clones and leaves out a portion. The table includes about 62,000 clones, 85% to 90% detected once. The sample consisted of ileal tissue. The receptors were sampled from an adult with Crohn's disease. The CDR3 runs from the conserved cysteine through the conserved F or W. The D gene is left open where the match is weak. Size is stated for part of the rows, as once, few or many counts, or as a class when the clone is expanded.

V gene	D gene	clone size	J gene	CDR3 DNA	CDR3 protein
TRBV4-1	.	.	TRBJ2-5	TGCGCCAGCAGCCTTGGTCCGGGGGAACGAGAGACCCAGTACTTC	CASSLGPGERETQYF
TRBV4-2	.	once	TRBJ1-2	TGTGCCAGCAGCCAAGGGCGGCAAAACTATGGCTACACCTTC	CASSQGRQNYGYTF
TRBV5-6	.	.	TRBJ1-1	TGTGCCAGCGCAGAGGAGGGGAGGACGGTGAACACTGAAGCTTTCTTT	CASAEEGRTVNTEAFF
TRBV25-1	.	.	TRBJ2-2	TGTGCCAGCAGTGAATCGCGCCCGAACACCGGGGAGCTGTTTTTT	CASSESRPNTGELFF
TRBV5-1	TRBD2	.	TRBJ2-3	TGCGCCAGCAAACCAGTAGCGGGGGATAGCACAGATACGCAGTATTTT	CASKPVAGDSTDTQYF
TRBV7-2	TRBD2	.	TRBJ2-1	TGTGCCAGCAGCTTAGTTCTTTCCCTCGGGACTAGCGACCAGAATGAGCAGTTCTTC	CASSLVLSLGTSDQNEQFF
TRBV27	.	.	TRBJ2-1	TGTGCCAGCAGTTTAGGGTTGACGCAGGGGATTGAGCAGTTCTTC	CASSLGLTQGIEQFF
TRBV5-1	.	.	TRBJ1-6	TGCGCCAGCAGCCCCGGACAGTCGTCGAGCTCCTATAATTCACCCCTCCACTTT	CASSPGQSSSSYNSPLHF
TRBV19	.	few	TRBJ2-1	TGTGCCAGTAGAGGCTCTGCCTGGGTTGGAGGTTACAATGAGCAGTTCTTC	CASRGSAWVGGYNEQFF
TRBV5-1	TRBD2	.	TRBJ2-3	TGCGCCAGAAGCGGGGGGACTAGCACAGATACGCAGTATTTT	CARSGGTSTDTQYF
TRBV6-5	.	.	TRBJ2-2	TGTGCCAGCAGTTACTTACGGGAGTTCGGCGGGGAGCTGTTTTTT	CASSYLREFGGELFF
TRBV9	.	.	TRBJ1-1	TGTGCCAGCAGCCCTCACCCCACGGTTGAGGGAATCCCCGGCTACACTGAAGCTTTCTTT	CASSPHPTVEGIPGYTEAFF
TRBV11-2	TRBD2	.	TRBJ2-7	TGTGCCAGCAGCCCTCCGAATGCCCTAGCGGGAGGTTTCTTCGAGCAGTACTTC	CASSPPNALAGGFFEQYF
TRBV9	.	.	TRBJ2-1	TGTGCTTCCGGTGAGGGTTACAATGAGCAGTTCTTC	CASGEGYNEQFF
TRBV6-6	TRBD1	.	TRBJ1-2	TGTGCCAGCAGTACAGGGGGGGACTATGGCTACACCTTC	CASSTGGDYGYTF
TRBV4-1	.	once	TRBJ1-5	TGCGCCAGCGGCCATGACAGTTATCAGCCCCAGCATTTT	CASGHDSYQPQHF
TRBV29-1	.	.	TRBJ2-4	TGCAGCGTTCTGAGACACCGGAAGTCCATTCAGTACTTC	CSVLRHRKSIQYF
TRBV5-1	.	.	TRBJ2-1	TGCGCCAGCAGCTTGATTCAGGGGAATGAGCAGTTCTTC	CASSLIQGNEQFF
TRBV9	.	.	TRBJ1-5	TGTGCCAGCAGCGTAGGACGAGGGTGGGGGGAGCCCCAGCATTTT	CASSVGRGWGEPQHF
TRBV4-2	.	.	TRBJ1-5	TGTGCCAGCAGCTTAGAGATAGATACTAGCAATCAGCCCCAGCATTTT	CASSLEIDTSNQPQHF
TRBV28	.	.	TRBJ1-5	TGTGCCAGCAGTCCACCTCCCTGGGCACTTAGCAATCAGCCCCAGCATTTT	CASSPPPWALSNQPQHF
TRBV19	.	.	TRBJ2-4	TGTGCCAGTAGTCCAGGGGCCAAAAACATTCAGTACTTC	CASSPGAKNIQYF
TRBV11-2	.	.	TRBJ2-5	TGTGCCAGCAGAATAGCCGAGACCCAGTACTTC	CASRIAETQYF
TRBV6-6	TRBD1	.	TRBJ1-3	TGTGCCAGCAGTAGGGACAGGCCTAACGGAAACACCATATATTTT	CASSRDRPNGNTIYF
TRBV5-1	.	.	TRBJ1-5	TGCGCCAGCAGCCTCGACAGGAATCAGCCCCAGCATTTT	CASSLDRNQPQHF
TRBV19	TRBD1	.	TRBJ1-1	TGTGCCAGTAGTGCAAGACAGGGATCCACTGAAGCTTTCTTT	CASSARQGSTEAFF
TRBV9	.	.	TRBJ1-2	TGTGCCAGCAGCGTATCCCCTCTGGGGGGACTTAACTATGGCTACACCTTC	CASSVSPLGGLNYGYTF
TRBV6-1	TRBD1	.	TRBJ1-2	TGTGCCAGCAGTGAAGTGGGACAGGGTAGCGGCTACACCTTC	CASSEVGQGSGYTF
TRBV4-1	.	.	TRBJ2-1	TGCGCCAGCAGCCAACCCTACTCGAACAGGGCTGAGGGGCAGCAGTTCTTC	CASSQPYSNRAEGQQFF
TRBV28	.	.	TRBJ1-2	TGTGCCAGCAGTTTACGCGACAGGAGTCAGAATGGCTACACCTTC	CASSLRDRSQNGYTF
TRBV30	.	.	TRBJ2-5	TGTGCCTGGAGGGTGCAGGGTAGGGAGACCCAGTACTTC	CAWRVQGRETQYF
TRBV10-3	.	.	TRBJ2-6	TGTGCCATCAGTGAGTCGACTTCTGGGGCCAACGTCCTGACTTTC	CAISESTSGANVLTF
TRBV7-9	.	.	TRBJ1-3	TGTGCCAGCAGCTTATCCCCCGGGGGGCCCTCTGGAAACACCATATATTTT	CASSLSPGGPSGNTIYF